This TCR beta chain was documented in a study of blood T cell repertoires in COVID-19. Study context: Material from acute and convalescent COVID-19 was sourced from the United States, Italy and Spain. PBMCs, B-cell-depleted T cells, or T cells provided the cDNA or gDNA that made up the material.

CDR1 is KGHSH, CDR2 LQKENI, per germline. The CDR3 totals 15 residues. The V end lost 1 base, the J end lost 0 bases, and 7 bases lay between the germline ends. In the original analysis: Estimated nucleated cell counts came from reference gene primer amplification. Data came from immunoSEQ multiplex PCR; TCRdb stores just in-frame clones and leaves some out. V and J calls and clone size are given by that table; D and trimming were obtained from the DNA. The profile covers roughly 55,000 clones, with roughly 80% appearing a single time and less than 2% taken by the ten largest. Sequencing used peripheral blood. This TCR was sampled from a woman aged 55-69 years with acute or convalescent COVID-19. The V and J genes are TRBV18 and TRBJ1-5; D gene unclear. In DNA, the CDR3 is TGTGCCAGCTCACCACAACAGTATAGCAATCAGCCCCAGCATTTT. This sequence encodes CASSPQQYSNQPQHF.